This T cell receptor beta chain came from a study of breast tumors, draining lymph nodes, adjacent tissues. General study findings and limits: The lymph node origin of tumor T cells was framed as consistent with a hypothesis, not demonstrated. Data fit most tumor T cells coming from lymph node, expanding in tumor. Tumor and nontumor repertoires were significantly more similar in luminal-like than in basal-like breast cancer.

This CDR3 region has 16 residues. With 5 bases removed from V and 3 bases from J, the gap between germline ends came to 17 bases. There are many counts of this clonotype. Its antigen remains unidentified. Samples came from axillary lymph nodes draining the breast cancer. TCRdb fed the multiplex PCR reads into MiXCR, producing one record per CDR3 protein. The top ten hold roughly 2% of the sample, which has fewer than 150,000 distinct CDR3 sequences, less than 25% seen once. The material sequenced was axillary lymph node tissue. The chain uses TRBV12-3 or TRBV12-4 and TRBJ1-5, with D maybe TRBD1 (6 bases). This TCR was recovered from a female donor with breast cancer. Some clones in this sample may be carry-over from other donors' samples. The CDR3 DNA sequence: TGTGCCAGCAGTCGCGGGGGGGCGAGGGTCAATCAGCCCCAGCATTTT. Encoded protein: CASSRGGARVNQPQHF.